The present TCR beta chain was sequenced within a study of T-cell memory formation after mild COVID-19. Whole-study results and caveats: CM and EM subsets held most contracting CD4+ clones; EMRA held CD8+ ones. From day 15 to 85, contracting clones were balanced between CD4 and CD8, whereas later expanders leaned toward CD4+.

There are a few counts of this clonotype. Its antigen is unknown. TCRdb reprocessed the 5' RACE reads via MiXCR and lists one record per CDR3 protein. The data hold under 450,000 distinct CDR3 sequences, with about 22% observed a single time. V lost 0 bases, J lost 8 bases, and 6 bases lay in between. The CDR3 totals 12 residues. Germline CDR1 is MGHRA and CDR2 is YSYEKL. Sequences were obtained from PBMCs or a T cell subset sorted from them (not recorded which). The receptor was isolated from an adult woman who had mild COVID-19 (a few samples of this study predate the infection). Cell type and time point are not known. The chain couples TRBV4-1 to TRBJ2-3; D gene uncertain. The DNA for the CDR3 is TGCGCCAGCAGCCAAGATCGGGCTACGCAGTATTTT. It specifies CASSQDRATQYF.